The table lists the clone carrying this T cell receptor beta chain with a count of one. The target antigen is unknown. These data originate in a study of cytotoxic CD8 clonotypes in ibrutinib-treated CLL. About the research overall: Responses: around 24 partial, 2 complete; after median around 70 months, around 15 stayed remitted, about twelve progressed.

The table came from immunoSEQ multiplex PCR; TCRdb's copy has only in-frame clones and leaves some out. The table records 200,000 to 250,000 clones, under 75% of them present only once. Overall study results and limits: Baseline-level clonality went beyond age-matched healthy donors and moved in step with circulating CD8+ T-cell counts.

The CDR3 is 15 amino acids. V was shortened by 7 bases and J by 0 bases, with 13 bases between the two germline ends. Germline V gene lookup returns CDR1 MNHEY and CDR2 SVGAGI. This TCR was recovered from a human donor with chronic lymphocytic leukemia. This sequence joins TRBV6-5 and TRBJ2-1, with D possibly matching TRBD2 (5 bases). The material sequenced was PBMCs, taken after 24 months of ibrutinib treatment. The CDR3 DNA follows: TGTGCCAGCAAGCATAGCGCGAGCTCCTACAATGAGCAGTTCTTC. Translated, it gives CASKHSASSYNEQFF.